The 29 T cell receptor beta chains given below trace back to one sample, sequenced in a study of OX40 agonist ivuxolimab in advanced cancers. The method was immunoSEQ multiplex PCR; TCRdb's version includes in-frame clones alone and lacks a portion of them. The table includes 60,000 or so clones, just over 85% detected once. Material: CD4+ or CD8+ T cells sorted from blood, obtained in a trial of the OX40 agonist ivuxolimab. The receptors were sampled from an adult with an advanced solid tumor such as melanoma, head and neck, liver or kidney cancer.

CDR3 protein: CASSLDQVRAFF. The CDR3 nucleotides are TGTGCCAGCAGCTTAGATCAGGTTCGTGCTTTCTTT. The rearrangement links TRBV7-2 to TRBJ1-1; D call uncertain. Deletions cut 1 base from V and 11 bases from J, with 11 bases between. The CDR3 is 12 amino acids. Per germline, CDR1 SGHTA and CDR2 FQGNSA.

The chain links TRBV2 to TRBJ2-5, with D tentatively TRBD1 (6 bases). CDR3 size: 15 residues. V shed 4 bases and J shed 1 base, with 13 bases lying between them. CDR1 is SNHLY and CDR2 is FYNNEI in the germline V gene. This chain's CDR3 is CASSAMGAGQETQYF. The CDR3 DNA is TGTGCCAGCAGTGCGATGGGGGCAGGCCAAGAGACCCAGTACTTC.

The V gene is TRBV6-1, the J gene TRBJ2-7; TRBD2 agrees at 13 bases. From germline, CDR1 is MNHNS and CDR2 SASEGT. The V segment lost 6 bases and the J segment 6 bases; nucleotides outside the gene matches: 8. This CDR3 spans 15 amino acids. CDR3 loop: CASSLGLAGVFEQYF. In DNA, the CDR3 is TGTGCCAGCAGCCTCGGACTAGCGGGAGTTTTCGAGCAGTACTTC.

The genes are TRBV11-3 and TRBJ2-1; 9 positions agree with TRBD1. The CDR3 is made up of 15 amino acids. The germline gives CDR1 SGHNT, CDR2 YENEEA. Trimming at V came to 2 bases and at J to 8 bases, leaving 7 bases not matched to a gene. This CDR3 reads CASSLHPGQGYEQFF. The CDR3 nucleotides read TGTGCCAGCAGCTTACACCCGGGACAGGGCTATGAGCAGTTCTTC.

The chain carries TRBV18 and TRBJ1-1, with 8 bases fitting TRBD1. The germline CDR1 and CDR2 sequences are KGHSH and LQKENI. V gave up 8 bases and J gave up 8 bases; unmatched junction bases: 16. CDR3 length: 15 amino acids. Here the CDR3 reads CASAQRRQGRREAFF. Written as DNA, the CDR3 is TGTGCCAGCGCACAACGTCGACAGGGGAGGAGGGAAGCTTTCTTT.

V and J are TRBV9 and TRBJ2-1; D unclear. Per germline, CDR1 SGDLS and CDR2 YYNGEE. This CDR3 region has 13 residues. V dropped 0 bases and J dropped 5 bases, with 6 bases sitting between them. The CDR3 DNA reads TGTGCCAGCAGCGTAGACCATAACAATGAGCAGTTCTTC. Encoded protein: CASSVDHNNEQFF.

The CDR3 sequence is CASTGTGKGGNQPQHF. Written as DNA, the CDR3 is TGTGCCAGCACTGGGACAGGGAAGGGGGGCAATCAGCCCCAGCATTTT. V is TRBV2 and J is TRBJ1-5; 9 bases fit TRBD1. V lost 7 bases, J lost 2 bases, and 9 bases stayed unmatched. Looked up from germline, CDR1 is SNHLY and CDR2 is FYNNEI. The CDR3 has 16 residues.

CDR3 amino acids: CASSPGLGNIQYF. The CDR3 nucleotides are TGTGCCAGCAGCCCGGGGTTGGGAAACATTCAGTACTTC. The gene calls are TRBV28 and TRBJ2-4, with a tentative D call TRBD2 (5 bases). Germline-derived CDR1 and CDR2 are MDHEN and SYDVKM. This CDR3 spans 13 amino acids. The V and J ends lost 6 bases and 6 bases respectively, with 12 bases between them. Supplemented by reference TRBV28 and TRBJ2-4, the full variable domain reads DVKVTQSSRYLVKRTGEKVFLECVQDMDHENMFWYRQDPGLGLRLIYFSYDVKMKEKGDIPEGYSVSREKKERFSLILESASTNQTSMYLCASSPGLGNIQYFGAGTRLSVL.

V and J are TRBV27 and TRBJ1-6, with 8 bases identical to TRBD1. This CDR3 has 16 amino acids. The germline gives CDR1 MNHEY, CDR2 SMNVEV (reference sequence). With V trimmed by 6 bases and J by 6 bases, 10 bases remained unmatched. DNA for the CDR3: TGTGCCAGCAGCCCCGGGTGGGGACAGGTTAATTCACCCCTCCACTTT. Translation gives CASSPGWGQVNSPLHF.

The V call is TRBV4-2, the J call TRBJ2-2, with 11 positions matching TRBD2. The CDR3 contains 17 residues. V shed 4 bases and J 3 bases; nucleotides not matched to a gene: 7. Germline CDR1 is LGHNA and CDR2 is YNFKEQ. This CDR3 is CASSRASGGQDTGELFF. CDR3 coding DNA: TGTGCCAGCAGCCGGGCTAGCGGGGGGCAGGACACCGGGGAGCTGTTTTTT.

The gene calls are TRBV18 and TRBJ2-5; 7 bases are shared with TRBD1. The V segment lost 6 bases and the J segment 1 base; nucleotides outside the gene matches: 11. The germline CDR1 and CDR2 sequences are KGHSH and LQKENI. CDR3 length: 16 amino acids. CDR3 DNA: TGTGCCAGCTCTCTACAGGGGCCGGGGACCCAAGAGACCCAGTACTTC. It translates to CASSLQGPGTQETQYF.

The chain joins TRBV29-1 to TRBJ2-1, with D perhaps matching TRBD1 or TRBD2 (6 bases each). The CDR3 covers 13 residues. Per germline, CDR1 SQVTM and CDR2 ANQGSEA. Trimming cost V 3 bases and J 9 bases, with 15 bases left between them. The CDR3: CSVDRRGGTEQFF. Written as DNA, the CDR3 is TGCAGCGTTGACAGACGAGGGGGGACTGAGCAGTTCTTC.

The chain recombines TRBV6-5 with TRBJ1-6; no firm D call. The CDR3 runs 15 residues. Trimming pared 0 bases from V and 8 bases from J, leaving 11 bases between. CDR1 MNHEY and CDR2 SVGAGI come from the germline V gene. The CDR3 reads CASSYSIRGDSPLHF. In DNA form, the CDR3 reads TGTGCCAGCAGTTACTCGATTCGTGGGGATTCACCCCTCCACTTT.

The chain employs TRBV29-1 and TRBJ1-2; 7 nucleotides align to TRBD1. The germline V gene encodes CDR1 SQVTM and CDR2 ANQGSEA. V shed 7 bases, J shed 1 base, and the junction held 3 bases outside the gene matches. The CDR3 totals 12 residues. CDR3 loop: CSGGDSNYGYTF. The CDR3 nucleotides read TGCAGCGGAGGGGACAGTAACTATGGCTACACCTTC.

The chain links TRBV5-6 to TRBJ2-1, with a weak D call TRBD1 (6 bases). Germline V gene sequence: CDR1 SGHDT, CDR2 YYEEEE. The CDR3 runs 13 residues. Trimming took 6 bases from V and 7 from J, leaving 14 bases between them. The DNA for the CDR3 is TGTGCCAGCACCGCGACAGGTGGGAATGAGCAGTTCTTC. Its protein product is CASTATGGNEQFF.

V is TRBV13 and J is TRBJ1-1, with 7 bases matching TRBD1. This CDR3 has 13 residues. Germline CDR1 PRHDT, CDR2 FYEKMQ (reference sequence). The junction had 6 bases not matched to a gene; V was cut back by 5 bases and J by 6 bases. The chain's CDR3 is CASSRTGVPEAFF. In DNA, the CDR3 is TGTGCCAGCAGCCGTACAGGGGTTCCTGAAGCTTTCTTT.

J is TRBJ1-2 and V is TRBV7-9; TRBD1 agrees at 9 bases. Trimming took 5 bases from V and 8 from J; bases not matched to a gene: 12. CDR3 length: 15 amino acids. Germline V gives CDR1 SEHNR, CDR2 FQNEAQ (reference sequence). CDR3 residues: CASSPPGGQGRGYTF. In DNA form, the CDR3 reads TGTGCCAGCAGCCCGCCCGGGGGACAGGGAAGGGGCTACACCTTC.

The chain uses TRBV4-2 and TRBJ2-6; D ambiguous. Per germline, CDR1 LGHNA and CDR2 YNFKEQ. This CDR3 contains 15 residues. V lost 4 bases, J lost 0 bases, and 7 bases lay in between. CDR3 sequence (DNA): TGTGCCAGCAGCCGAACGAGCTCTGGGGCCAACGTCCTGACTTTC. Amino acid sequence: CASSRTSSGANVLTF.

The J gene is TRBJ1-1, the V gene TRBV10-1; D may be TRBD1 (5 bases). The CDR3 covers 15 residues. The V gene's germline CDR1 is WNHNN and CDR2 SYGVQD (reference sequence). V gave up 2 bases and J gave up 4 bases, with 14 bases separating them. The CDR3 spells CASSEVSGLVTEAFF. In DNA, the CDR3 is TGCGCCAGCAGTGAGGTCTCAGGGTTGGTCACTGAAGCTTTCTTT.

The CDR3 loop is CASSEWGTHSYEQYF. CDR3 DNA: TGTGCCAGCAGTGAATGGGGCACCCACTCCTACGAGCAGTACTTC. This chain connects TRBV6-1 to TRBJ2-7, with a weak D call TRBD1 (5 bases). Deletions cut 2 bases from V and 0 bases from J, with 11 bases between. Germline V CDR1 and CDR2: MNHNS, SASEGT. This CDR3 contains 15 residues.

V gene TRBV28 combines with J gene TRBJ2-7; D ambiguous. CDR1 and CDR2 (germline): MDHEN, SYDVKM. Trimming took off 5 bases at V and 2 bases at J, with 10 bases between the two ends. This CDR3 region has 13 residues. Here the CDR3 DNA reads TGTGCCAGCAGTATACCGATGGCCTACGAGCAGTACTTC. Its protein is CASSIPMAYEQYF.

The chain has TRBV7-6 and TRBJ2-5; D remains unclear. Germline loops: CDR1 SGHVS, CDR2 FNYEAQ. The CDR3 length is 14 residues. Trimming removed 2 bases from V and 4 bases from J, with 11 bases in between. The CDR3 DNA follows: TGTGCCAGCAGCTTAAGACCCGACGGAGAGACCCAGTACTTC. Translating gives CASSLRPDGETQYF.

This clone was detected a few times. The chain recombines TRBV4-1 with TRBJ1-1; the D is unclear. The V and J ends lost 2 bases and 3 bases respectively, with 13 bases between them. CDR3 length: 15 residues. Germline assignment: CDR1 MGHRA and CDR2 YSYEKL. The CDR3 sequence: CASSQLQLSDTEAFF. The CDR3 DNA reads as TGCGCCAGCAGCCAACTACAGTTGTCAGACACTGAAGCTTTCTTT.

The chain has TRBV6-5 and TRBJ2-7; D is ambiguous. The V and J ends lost 4 bases and 4 bases respectively, with 5 bases between them. The CDR3 spans 11 residues. Germline lookup yields CDR1 MNHEY and CDR2 SVGAGI. In DNA, the CDR3 is TGTGCCAGCAGTTTGGGGTACGAGCAGTACTTC. It is translated as CASSLGYEQYF.

V usage is TRBV7-8 and J usage is TRBJ2-5; 7 bases fit TRBD1. The CDR3 runs to 16 residues. Germline V gives CDR1 SGHVS, CDR2 FQNEAQ. Losses at the gene ends were 3 bases for V and 1 base for J; bases not matched to a gene: 8. The CDR3 sequence: CASSLGTVLFQETQYF. CDR3 DNA sequence: TGTGCCAGCAGCTTGGGGACAGTCCTTTTCCAAGAGACCCAGTACTTC.

This chain links TRBV2 with TRBJ1-2; D not resolved. V lost 6 bases to trimming and J lost 5 bases, with 4 bases between them. Per the germline V gene, CDR1 is SNHLY and CDR2 is FYNNEI. The CDR3 covers 10 residues. The CDR3 nucleotides are TGTGCCAGCAGCCGATATGGCTACACCTTC. Encoded protein: CASSRYGYTF.

The genes are TRBV28 and TRBJ2-7, with D tentatively TRBD1 or TRBD2 (5 bases each). CDR1 is MDHEN, CDR2 SYDVKM, per germline. This CDR3 contains 15 residues. V lost 5 bases and J 6 bases, leaving 20 bases between the germline ends. CDR3 protein: CASSPTRVGVGEQYF. The CDR3 region has the DNA TGTGCCAGCAGTCCGACCCGGGTGGGGGTCGGCGAGCAGTACTTC.

This chain uses TRBV2 with TRBJ1-5; D gene unclear. The CDR3 runs 14 residues. With 3 bases removed from V and 4 bases from J, the gap between germline ends came to 10 bases. Germline V gene sequence: CDR1 SNHLY, CDR2 FYNNEI. CDR3 sequence: CASSDLDRNQPQHF. The CDR3 bases are TGTGCCAGCAGTGACCTGGACCGAAATCAGCCCCAGCATTTT. The full variable domain, rest sourced from reference TRBV2 and TRBJ1-5, is EPEVTQTPSHQVTQMGQEVILRCVPISNHLYFYWYRQILGQKVEFLVSFYNNEISEKSEIFDDQFSVERPDGSNFTLKIRSTKLEDSAMYFCASSDLDRNQPQHFGDGTRLSIL.

V and J are TRBV30 and TRBJ1-2; no definite D call. With 4 bases removed from V and 1 base from J, the gap between germline ends came to 13 bases. The CDR3 runs to 14 residues. Germline-derived CDR1 and CDR2 are GTSNPN and SVGIG (reference sequence). The CDR3, as DNA: TGTGCCTGGACCAGAATCGGGTTTAACTATGGCTACACCTTC. Protein sequence: CAWTRIGFNYGYTF.